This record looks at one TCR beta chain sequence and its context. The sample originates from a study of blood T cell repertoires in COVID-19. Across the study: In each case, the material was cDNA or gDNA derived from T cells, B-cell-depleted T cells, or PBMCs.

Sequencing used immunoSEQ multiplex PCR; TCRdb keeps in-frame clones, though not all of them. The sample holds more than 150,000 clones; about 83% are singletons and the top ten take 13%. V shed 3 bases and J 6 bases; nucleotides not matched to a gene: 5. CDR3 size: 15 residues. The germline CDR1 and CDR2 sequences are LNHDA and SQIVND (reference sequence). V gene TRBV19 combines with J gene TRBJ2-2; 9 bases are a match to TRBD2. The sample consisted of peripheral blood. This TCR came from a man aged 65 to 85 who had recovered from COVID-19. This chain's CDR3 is CASSMLAGPAGELFF. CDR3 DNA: TGTGCCAGTAGTATGCTAGCGGGACCCGCCGGGGAGCTGTTTTTT. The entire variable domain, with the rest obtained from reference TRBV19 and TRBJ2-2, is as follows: DGGITQSPKYLFRKEGQNVTLSCEQNLNHDAMYWYRQDPGQGLRLIYYSQIVNDFQKGDIAEGYSVSREKKESFPLTVTSAQKNPTAFYLCASSMLAGPAGELFFGEGSRLTVL.